The T cell receptor (beta chain) under discussion was sequenced for a study of blood T cell repertoires in COVID-19 (dated by TCRdb to the early 2020s). Regarding the complete study: Samples from collaborators originated in the United States, Italy and Spain and spanned both the acute and convalescent phases of COVID-19. Nearly every sample came with metadata listing a de-identified subject ID, COVID-19 status, age in years and sex. Where available, HLA class I and class II types were obtained from metadata supplied by the sample provider rather than from assay-based typing. A freely available public database, intended as a resource for researchers studying the immune response to SARS-CoV-2, is where the repertoires were released. The samples were drawn from two sources: the first 160 participants of the ongoing ImmuneRACE study, and 1,000 to 1,500 subjects contributed by 6 global collaborators. The dataset comprised deeply sampled blood TCRbeta repertoires from subjects exposed to, actively infected with, or recovered from COVID-19. The prospective study material was composed of cDNA or gDNA derived from T cells, B-cell-depleted T cells, or PBMCs.

A few counts support this clone. The antigen it recognizes is unknown. One base away there is no much larger clone; base qualities are not given. Beyond this particular receptor, the publication reports: How much clinical and demographic metadata was included differed by source and by participant, and the metadata was provided uncurated.

The CDR3, cysteine through phenylalanine, is 14 amino acids long. The only DNA kept is the CDR3, 42 bases in frame from the first base. Trimming removed 8 bases from V and 5 bases from J, leaving 16 bases between the germline ends. CDR1 and CDR2 are read off the germline V gene as MDHEN and SYDVKM. In Seattle, one collaborating source enrolled patients while the infection was active and tracked those patients longitudinally over the course of disease. Whole blood was collected in K2EDTA tubes by collaborating institutions according to the institutions' own protocols. Collaborator samples were shipped for TCRbeta analysis as frozen whole blood, isolated PBMCs, or DNA extracted from either sample type. TCRbeta CDR3 regions were amplified from genomic DNA using the immunoSEQ Assay, a bias-controlled multiplex PCR. Per the source publication's procedure: Within the assay, amplification of reference gene primers was used to estimate how many nucleated cells each sample contained. Sequence reads were collapsed and filtered to measure the absolute abundance of every unique TCRbeta CDR3 rearrangement. For each sample, productive Simpson clonality was calculated as the square root of Simpson's diversity index across productive rearrangements. TCRdb stores this immuneACCESS table with in-frame sequences only. Part of the clones is absent; in the studies checked, under half of the shortfall reflects unresolved V genes, and no reason is known for the rest. That table gives V, J and clone size, and the DNA gave D and trimming. The sample table lists around 38,000 clones, about 85% of them with a count of one. The biggest ten clones account for around 4.5% of the sample.

This receptor chain uses TRBV28 and TRBJ1-3, with TRBD1 perhaps the D gene, on 5 matching bases. The specimen sequenced was peripheral blood. This clonotype was sampled from a man between 60 and 75 years old with COVID-19, enrolled during active disease. The CDR3 amino acid sequence is: CASYTLTARNTIYF. In nucleotide form, the sequence is TGTGCCAGCTATACTTTGACAGCTCGAAACACCATATATTTT.